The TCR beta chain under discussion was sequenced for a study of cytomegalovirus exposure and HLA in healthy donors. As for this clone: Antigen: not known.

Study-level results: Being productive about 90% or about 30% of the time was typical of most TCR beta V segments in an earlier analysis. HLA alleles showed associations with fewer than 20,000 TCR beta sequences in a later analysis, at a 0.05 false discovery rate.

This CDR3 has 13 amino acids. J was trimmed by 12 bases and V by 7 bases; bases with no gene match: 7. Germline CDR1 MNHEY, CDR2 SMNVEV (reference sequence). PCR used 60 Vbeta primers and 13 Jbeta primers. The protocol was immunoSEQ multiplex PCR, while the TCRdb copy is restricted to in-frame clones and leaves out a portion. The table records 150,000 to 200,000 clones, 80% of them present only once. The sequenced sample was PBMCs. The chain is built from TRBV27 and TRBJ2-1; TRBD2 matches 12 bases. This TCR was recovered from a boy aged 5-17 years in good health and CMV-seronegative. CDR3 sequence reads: CASNLAGGPVQFF. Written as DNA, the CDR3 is TGTGCCAGCAATCTAGCGGGGGGGCCCGTGCAGTTCTTC.